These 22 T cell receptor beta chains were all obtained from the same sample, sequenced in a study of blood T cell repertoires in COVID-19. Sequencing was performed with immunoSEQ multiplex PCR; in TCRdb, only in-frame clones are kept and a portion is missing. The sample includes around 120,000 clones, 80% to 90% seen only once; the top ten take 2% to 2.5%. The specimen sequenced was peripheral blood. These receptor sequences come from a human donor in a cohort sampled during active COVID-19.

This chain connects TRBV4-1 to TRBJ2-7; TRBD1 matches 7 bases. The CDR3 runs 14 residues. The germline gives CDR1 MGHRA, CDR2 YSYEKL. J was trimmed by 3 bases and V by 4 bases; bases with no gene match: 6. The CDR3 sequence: CASSRVTGNYEQYF. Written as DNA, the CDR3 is TGCGCCAGCAGCCGGGTGACAGGGAACTACGAGCAGTACTTC.

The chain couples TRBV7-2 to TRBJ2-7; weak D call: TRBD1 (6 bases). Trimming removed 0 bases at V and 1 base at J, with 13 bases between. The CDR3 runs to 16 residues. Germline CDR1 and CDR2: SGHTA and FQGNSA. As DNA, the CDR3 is TGTGCCAGCAGCTTAGCCTCCGGACAGAGTTCCTACGAGCAGTACTTC. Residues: CASSLASGQSSYEQYF. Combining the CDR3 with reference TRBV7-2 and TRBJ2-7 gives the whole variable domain GAGVSQSPSNKVTEKGKDVELRCDPISGHTALYWYRQSLGQGLEFLIYFQGNSAPDKSGLPSDRFSAERTGGSVSTLTIQRTQQEDSAVYLCASSLASGQSSYEQYFGPGTRLTVT.

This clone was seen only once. The CDR3 region is CASSEGHTDTQYF. The CDR3 bases are TGTGCCAGCAGCGAAGGACACACAGATACGCAGTATTTT. This chain links TRBV5-4 with TRBJ2-3; a weak D match, TRBD1 (5 bases). V was pared by 4 bases and J by 2 bases, with 8 bases between. CDR1 SGHNT and CDR2 YYREEE come from the germline V gene (reference sequence). This CDR3 region has 13 residues.

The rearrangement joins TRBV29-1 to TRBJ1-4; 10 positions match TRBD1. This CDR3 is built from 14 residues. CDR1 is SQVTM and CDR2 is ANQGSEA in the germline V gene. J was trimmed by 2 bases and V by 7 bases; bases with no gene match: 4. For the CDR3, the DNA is TGCAGCGCGGGACAGGGGCCTACTAATGAAAAACTGTTTTTT. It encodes CSAGQGPTNEKLFF.

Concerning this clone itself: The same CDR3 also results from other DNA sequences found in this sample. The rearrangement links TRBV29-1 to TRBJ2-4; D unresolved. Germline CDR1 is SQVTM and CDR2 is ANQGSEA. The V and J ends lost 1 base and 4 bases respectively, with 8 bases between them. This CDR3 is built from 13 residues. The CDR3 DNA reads TGCAGCGTTGAAGGCCAAGCTAAAAACATTCAGTACTTC. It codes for CSVEGQAKNIQYF.

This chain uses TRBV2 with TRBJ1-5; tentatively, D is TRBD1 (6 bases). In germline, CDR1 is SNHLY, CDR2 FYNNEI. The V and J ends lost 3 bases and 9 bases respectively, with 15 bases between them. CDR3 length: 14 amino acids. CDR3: CASSDQQGIMPQHF. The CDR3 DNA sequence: TGTGCCAGCAGTGATCAACAGGGCATCATGCCCCAGCATTTT.

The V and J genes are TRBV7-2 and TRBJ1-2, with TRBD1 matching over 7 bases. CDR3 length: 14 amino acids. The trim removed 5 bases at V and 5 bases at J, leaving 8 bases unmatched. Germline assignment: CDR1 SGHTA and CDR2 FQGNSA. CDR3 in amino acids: CASSDSTGLYGYTF. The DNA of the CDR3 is TGTGCCAGCAGCGACTCGACAGGGCTTTATGGCTACACCTTC.

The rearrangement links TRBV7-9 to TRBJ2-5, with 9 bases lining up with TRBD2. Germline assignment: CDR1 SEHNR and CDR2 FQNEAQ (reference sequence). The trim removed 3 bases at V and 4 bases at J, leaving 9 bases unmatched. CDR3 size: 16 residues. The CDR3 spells CASSFFGSGRVETQYF. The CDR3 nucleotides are TGTGCCAGCAGCTTTTTCGGTAGCGGGAGAGTAGAGACCCAGTACTTC.

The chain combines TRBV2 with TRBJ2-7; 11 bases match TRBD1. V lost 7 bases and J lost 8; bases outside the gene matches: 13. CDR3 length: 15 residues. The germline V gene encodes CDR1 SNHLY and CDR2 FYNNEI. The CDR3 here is CASTTTGTGGVKQYF. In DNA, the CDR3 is TGTGCCAGCACCACAACCGGGACAGGGGGTGTCAAGCAGTACTTC.

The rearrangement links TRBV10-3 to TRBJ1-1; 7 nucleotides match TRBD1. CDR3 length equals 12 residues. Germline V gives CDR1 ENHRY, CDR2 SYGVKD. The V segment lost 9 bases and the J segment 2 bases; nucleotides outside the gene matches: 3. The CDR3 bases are TGTGCCATGGGACAGCTAAACACTGAAGCTTTCTTT. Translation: CAMGQLNTEAFF.

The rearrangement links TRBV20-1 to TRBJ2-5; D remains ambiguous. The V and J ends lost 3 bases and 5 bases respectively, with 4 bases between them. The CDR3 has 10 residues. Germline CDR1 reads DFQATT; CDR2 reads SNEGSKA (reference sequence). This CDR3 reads CSASLETQYF. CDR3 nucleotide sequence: TGCAGTGCTAGTCTGGAGACCCAGTACTTC.

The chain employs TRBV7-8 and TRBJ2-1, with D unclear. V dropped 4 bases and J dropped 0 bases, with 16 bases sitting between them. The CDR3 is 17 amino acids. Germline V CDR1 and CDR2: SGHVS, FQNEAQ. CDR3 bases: TGTGCCAGCAGCTCGCCGACTTATATCGGCTCCTACAATGAGCAGTTCTTC. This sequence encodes CASSSPTYIGSYNEQFF.

This CDR3 reads CVRSRWTSGGFQETQYF. DNA of the CDR3: TGTGTCAGAAGCCGATGGACTAGCGGGGGGTTTCAAGAGACCCAGTACTTC. The chain combines TRBV7-5 with TRBJ2-5; the table gives TRBD2 as D, unverified against the DNA. TRBV7-5 is tagged as a pseudogene. This CDR3 spans 17 amino acids.

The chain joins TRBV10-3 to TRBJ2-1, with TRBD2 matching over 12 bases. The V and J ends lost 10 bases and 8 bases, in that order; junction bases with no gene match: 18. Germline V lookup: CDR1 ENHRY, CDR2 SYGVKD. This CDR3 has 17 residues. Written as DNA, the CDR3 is TGTGCCACCGGACTAGCGGGGACCCTCCCCACATTCGATGAGCAGTTCTTC. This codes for CATGLAGTLPTFDEQFF.

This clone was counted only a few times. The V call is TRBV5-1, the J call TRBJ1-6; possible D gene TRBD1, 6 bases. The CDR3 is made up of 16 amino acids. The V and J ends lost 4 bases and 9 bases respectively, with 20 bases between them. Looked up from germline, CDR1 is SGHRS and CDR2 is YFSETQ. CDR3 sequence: CASSQGTGHLSSPLHF. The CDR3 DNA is TGCGCCAGCAGCCAGGGAACGGGACACCTCTCTTCACCCCTCCACTTT.

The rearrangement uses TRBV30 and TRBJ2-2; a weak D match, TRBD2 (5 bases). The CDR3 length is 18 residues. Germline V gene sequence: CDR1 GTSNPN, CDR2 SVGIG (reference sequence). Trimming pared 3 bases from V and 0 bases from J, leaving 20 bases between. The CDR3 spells CAWSDWGLGRTNTGELFF. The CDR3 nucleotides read TGTGCCTGGAGCGACTGGGGATTAGGGAGAACGAACACCGGGGAGCTGTTTTTT.

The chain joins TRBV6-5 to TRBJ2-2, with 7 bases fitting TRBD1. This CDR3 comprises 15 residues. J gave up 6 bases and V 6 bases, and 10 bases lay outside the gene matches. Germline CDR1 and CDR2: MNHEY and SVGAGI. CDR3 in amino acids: CASRIDRAGSGELFF. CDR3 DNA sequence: TGTGCCAGCAGGATTGACAGGGCCGGGTCCGGGGAGCTGTTTTTT.

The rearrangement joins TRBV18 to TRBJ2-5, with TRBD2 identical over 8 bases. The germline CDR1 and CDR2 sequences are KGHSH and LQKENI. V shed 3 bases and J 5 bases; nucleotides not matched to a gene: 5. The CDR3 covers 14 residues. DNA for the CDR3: TGTGCCAGCTCACCTATAGCGGGGCGGGAGACCCAGTACTTC. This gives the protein CASSPIAGRETQYF.

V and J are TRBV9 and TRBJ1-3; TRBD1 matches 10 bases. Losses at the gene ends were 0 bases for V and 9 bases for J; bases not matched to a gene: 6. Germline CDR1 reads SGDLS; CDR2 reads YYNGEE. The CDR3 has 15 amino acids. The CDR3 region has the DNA TGTGCCAGCAGCGTAGGCGGGACAGGGGCGGTCACCATATATTTT. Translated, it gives CASSVGGTGAVTIYF.

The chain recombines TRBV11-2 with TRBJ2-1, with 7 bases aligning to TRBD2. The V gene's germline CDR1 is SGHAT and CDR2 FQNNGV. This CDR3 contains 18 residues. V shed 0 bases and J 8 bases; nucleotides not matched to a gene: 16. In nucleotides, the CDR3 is TGTGCCAGCAGCTTAGATCCGGCCCGAAGCGGGGCCTTAGATGAGCAGTTCTTC. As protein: CASSLDPARSGALDEQFF.

CDR3 protein: CASSLGIPEETQYF. CDR3 in DNA: TGTGCCAGCAGCTTAGGGATCCCGGAGGAGACCCAGTACTTC. The V gene is TRBV7-6, the J gene TRBJ2-5; D remains ambiguous. Per the germline V gene, CDR1 is SGHVS and CDR2 is FNYEAQ. The V and J ends lost 1 base and 5 bases respectively, with 11 bases between them. The CDR3 totals 14 residues.

The CDR3 DNA sequence: TGTGCCATCCAACAGGGCCAGCCCCAGCATTTT. Its translation: CAIQQGQPQHF. This chain joins TRBV24-1 and TRBJ1-5, with D possibly being TRBD1 (6 bases). This CDR3 is built from 11 residues. Germline-derived CDR1 and CDR2 are KGHDR and SFDVKD. Trimming took off 11 bases at V and 7 bases at J, with 11 bases between the two ends.